This entry is about one T cell receptor (beta chain). The antigen it recognizes is unknown. No qualities accompany the bases; no much larger clone lies one base away. The receptor library was made with the immunoSEQ multiplex PCR assay. A mixture of 60 forward primers for TCR Vbeta segments and 13 reverse primers for TCR Jbeta segments was used in the multiplex PCR. A multiplex PCR assay on genomic DNA amplified the CDR3 region of rearranged TCR beta genes. On the Illumina HiSeq System, the amplified TCR beta libraries were sequenced as 87-base-pair reads. The original methods were these. A later analysis tallied 75 million to 95 million unique TCR beta chains across the 700 or so repertoires, and about 10 million of those chains were shared by two or more donors. Raw reads were error-corrected and collapsed into unique sequences with a nearest-neighbor algorithm that merged closely related sequences to remove PCR and sequencing errors. V, D and J gene segments were assigned by aligning CDR3 sequences to IMGT reference sequences. For a sequence to be retained, a match of at least six nucleotides to both a V gene segment and a J gene segment was required. A rearrangement counted as productive if the CDR3 had no stop codons and remained in frame with V and J, and every other rearrangement counted as non-productive. Following IMGT convention, CDR3 was defined as the stretch from the second conserved V-encoded cysteine up to the conserved J-encoded phenylalanine. In an earlier analysis of approximately 590 of the donors, sequences lacking an unambiguous match to a single V gene segment were excluded. An earlier analysis of 587 of the donors called V segments functional above 56.7% productive rearrangements and segregating when the between-donor standard deviation exceeded 5%. A statistical classification framework was built for diagnosing cytomegalovirus status from the catalog of TCR beta chain sequences. A later analysis assigned V and J genes by comparing TCR nucleotide sequences with IMGT/GENE-DB human TR gene sequences. A later analysis assigned CDR3 sequences and most-parsimonious VDJ recombination scenarios with the TCRdist pipeline. In a later analysis, each TCR beta chain was defined by its CDR3 amino acid sequence together with its V-gene family, and reads without a unique V-gene family were excluded. As a way to deal with suspected cross-contamination and a sequencing artifact, a later analysis dropped roughly 600 nucleotide sequences that were highly shared and had low generation probability. For each public chain, a later analysis derived a clonal expansion index from normalized ranks of inferred template counts within each repertoire. Generation probabilities in a later analysis came from a VDJ recombination model fitted to out-of-frame rearrangements, and those results were checked against IGoR. In a later analysis, hypergeometric tests were used to score TCR-TCR, TCR-HLA and TCR-CMV co-occurrence, with a repertoire-size bias correction applied to TCR pairs. To estimate false discovery rates, a later analysis permuted the HLA or CMV assignments 20 times. A later analysis grouped co-occurring TCRs with DBSCAN, adding TCRdist sequence similarity when clustering within HLA-allele-positive subsets. Repertoires with fewer than 30,000 or more than 120,000 public chains, plus five repertoires with anomalous nucleotide sharing, were excluded from co-occurrence clustering. TCRdb's version of the immuneACCESS table is confined to in-frame rearrangements and falls short of the full clone set. An unresolved V gene accounts for under half of the shortfall where checked; the remainder is of unknown origin. D and trimming come from the DNA, and the V and J calls and clone size come from that table. This sample lists about 120,000 clones; about 10% were detected once. The ten largest clones capture about 4.7% of the sample.

The germline V gene provides CDR1 SGHNT and CDR2 YENEEA. From the cysteine up to the phenylalanine, the CDR3 has a length of 17 residues. The entry retains the CDR3 DNA only, 51 bases that are in frame from base 1. V lost 5 bases and J lost 5 bases, and the count of bases not matched to a germline gene is 12. The data were taken from a study of cytomegalovirus exposure and HLA in healthy donors (dated by TCRdb to 2015 to 2018). Regarding the research as a whole: In an earlier analysis of roughly 500 of the donors, about 260 Gb of sequence data and approximately 100 million unique TCR beta sequences from roughly 190 million T cells were reported. The number of typed donors differed by locus: roughly 620-630 for A, B, C, DRB1 and DQB1; about 520 for DQA1; roughly 600 for DPA1; and approximately 450 for DPB1. Because of strong linkage in the cohort, roughly five DR-DQ haplotypes were treated as single units for association and clustering. An earlier analysis of 587 of the donors applied high-throughput TCR beta sequencing to assess whether each TCR beta V gene segment acted as functional or pseudogenic. The study was designed to test whether signatures of past pathogen exposure could be identified by cataloging public T cell receptors. Rather than drawing on any new phenotypic data, the later analysis identified candidate immune exposures from TCR beta sequences and the way those sequences occurred across donors. In a later genetic analysis, genome-wide SNP genotypes for about 65% of the 666 donors were used, and that subset was treated as a discovery cohort. The study used immunosequencing to profile the T cell repertoires of 670 or so subjects and linked those repertoires to cytomegalovirus serostatus. To predict cytomegalovirus infection status, the study brought together high-throughput TCR immunosequencing, statistical association of individual TCRs with disease status, and machine learning. Donor age, sex, ethnicity and CMV serostatus were compiled together with the repertoire data. A later analysis re-analyzed previously published TCR beta repertoires from 666 donors and added high-resolution HLA genotyping to study TCR occurrence patterns. Class I and class II HLA loci were covered by the typing at four-digit resolution. An early release covering approximately 600 HLA-typed donors comprised about 300 gigabases of sequencing data and around 86 million unique TCR sequences. Among roughly 400 genotyped donors of the cohort, an average of around 240,000 unique TCR beta nucleotide sequences was sequenced per donor, of which approximately 18% were non-productive. Besides the first cohort of approximately 710 subjects, a separate validation cohort made up of roughly 120 different subjects was used. Every discovery cohort repertoire had been produced on one sequencing platform. The genetic ancestry cluster associated with self-reported Caucasian donors included roughly 84% of the roughly 410 genotyped donors.

In total, approximately 690 healthy bone marrow donors made up the cohort. At the time of sampling, every cohort member was nominally healthy, though immune exposures that went unrecorded were likely present. The donor tested CMV seropositive, placing the donor among the 289 seropositive members of the cohort. Every donor gave a peripheral blood sample, and the peripheral blood mononuclear cells from that sample were used for TCR beta sequencing. Genomic DNA was extracted from the blood cell samples with the Qiagen DNeasy Blood Extraction Kit. Broad study findings and their caveats: In a later analysis, most CMV-associated TCR beta chains were found to appear HLA-restricted, with HLA associations seemingly driven largely by CMV exposure. When HLA alleles, especially DR and DQ, strongly co-occurred, TCR associations were difficult to assign to individual alleles. In vitro tests confirmed that a few of the cytomegalovirus-associated TCR beta chains recognize cytomegalovirus antigens. The 87-base-pair reads could not distinguish some IMGT-functional V segments, including TRBV6-2 and TRBV6-3, so those segments were excluded. According to the authors, the approach could potentially be generalized to other disease states and immunological phenotypes. Linkage disequilibrium might explain the correlated functional status among segregating V segments, but an unknown experimental factor could not be excluded. Most TCR sequences were seen in very few donors, while some public TCRs were found in many individuals. Because HLA typing was missing for some donors at each locus, association tests included only the typed subset. In both the original and validation cohorts, the classifier was reported to diagnose cytomegalovirus status with high specificity and sensitivity. A group of highly shared sequence variants was considered likely to be a technical artifact of the sequencing pipeline. Specific HLA alleles were associated with roughly 17,000 TCR beta sequences at a false discovery rate of 0.05 in a later analysis. Presence/absence analyses assumed roughly uniform sequencing depth across donors, an assumption that may not hold. An earlier analysis of 587 of the donors showed that most TCR beta V segments appeared in productive rearrangements either about 87% or about 30% of the time, which broadly matched IMGT annotations. The study listed 164 TCR beta chains as associated with cytomegalovirus. A further reported finding was that TCR beta sequences accurately predicted the HLA-A and HLA-B alleles for most subjects in the first cohort. In a later analysis, HLA-associated TCR beta chains were found to be more clonally expanded and to have lower generation probabilities than equally common non-associated chains. The earlier analysis of some 540 of the donors excluded seventeen rarely observed V segments, including chromosome 9 orphons, because counts were too low. In a later genetic analysis, a missense DCLRE1C variant was associated with V-gene and J-gene trimming of TCR beta chains, and the association was replicated in an independent cohort. A later analysis found that TCR association rates varied across HLA loci, with DRB1 alleles showing the most associated TCRs and HLA-C alleles the fewest. A later analysis reported that several top co-occurrence clusters appeared linked to parvovirus B19, influenza, CMV and Epstein-Barr virus. A later genetic analysis reported fewer N-insertions in productive TCRs among donors in an Asian-associated ancestry cluster than the roughly 700-donor mean. This cohort had only TCR beta chains sequenced, and the lack of alpha or paired-chain data limited which features could be detected. The only immune exposure information available for the cohort was CMV serostatus.

Rearrangement joined TRBV11-3 to TRBJ2-5, and 12 junctional nucleotides match TRBD2. The TCR sequence derives from a woman aged 18-30 years in good health and CMV-seropositive. Material for sequencing was PBMCs. In nucleotide form, the sequence is TGTGCCAGCAGCGATACCCGGCTAGCGGGAGGGGGGGAGACCCAGTACTTC. Translated, it reads CASSDTRLAGGGETQYF.